This TCR beta chain originates from a study of shared clonotypes between healthy human individuals. Looking at the study overall: The cohort had a couple of women and a few men, ages 18 to 49. General observations from the study: Donors were few, which limited the genetic and exposure-history diversity represented.

Naive CD8 cells were CD45RO-negative, positively selected for CCR7, excluding terminally differentiated effector memory CD45RA+ cells. Germline values: CDR1 MNHEY, CDR2 SVGAGI. V was trimmed by 0 bases and J by 4 bases, leaving 6 bases between them. The CDR3 runs 13 residues. The repertoire was sequenced with immunoSEQ multiplex PCR; TCRdb's copy has only in-frame clones and lacks some. Altogether just over 2,000,000 clones are present, about 94% being singletons, with the ten largest covering approximately 1.2%. To note about this clone: What it binds is unknown.

This clonotype was obtained from a man between 18 and 29 years old in good health. Source material: naive CD8+ T cells sorted from blood. The gene calls are TRBV6-5 and TRBJ2-5; D call uncertain. The CDR3 nucleotides are TGTGCCAGCAGTTACTCGAGGCCAGAGACCCAGTACTTC. Encoded protein: CASSYSRPETQYF.